The T cell receptor (beta chain) under discussion was sequenced for a study of blood T cell repertoires in COVID-19. Across the whole study: Some COVID-19 samples were acute and others convalescent; all came from the United States, Italy and Spain. Sample material is recorded as cDNA or gDNA derived from T cells, B-cell-depleted T cells, or PBMCs.

Original processing notes: Nucleated cell number was recorded as an estimate derived from reference gene primer amplification. The repertoire was sequenced with immunoSEQ multiplex PCR; TCRdb's copy has only in-frame clones and lacks some. The V and J calls and clone size are taken from that table; D and trimming were inferred from the DNA. The top ten clones hold about 4.5% of a sample with 100,000 or so clones, 90% to 95% of them seen once. The material sequenced was peripheral blood. This TCR derives from a human donor with active COVID-19. The donor label of this sample is uncertain.

The CDR3 region has the DNA TGTGCCAGCAGCTTAGGGGCCTCGTACCAAGAGACCCAGTACTTC. Translating it yields CASSLGASYQETQYF. This sequence joins TRBV7-9 and TRBJ2-5; unclear D gene. The CDR3 spans 15 residues. Germline V gene sequence: CDR1 SEHNR, CDR2 FQNEAQ (reference sequence). Trimming removed 1 base from V and 0 bases from J, with 9 bases in between.